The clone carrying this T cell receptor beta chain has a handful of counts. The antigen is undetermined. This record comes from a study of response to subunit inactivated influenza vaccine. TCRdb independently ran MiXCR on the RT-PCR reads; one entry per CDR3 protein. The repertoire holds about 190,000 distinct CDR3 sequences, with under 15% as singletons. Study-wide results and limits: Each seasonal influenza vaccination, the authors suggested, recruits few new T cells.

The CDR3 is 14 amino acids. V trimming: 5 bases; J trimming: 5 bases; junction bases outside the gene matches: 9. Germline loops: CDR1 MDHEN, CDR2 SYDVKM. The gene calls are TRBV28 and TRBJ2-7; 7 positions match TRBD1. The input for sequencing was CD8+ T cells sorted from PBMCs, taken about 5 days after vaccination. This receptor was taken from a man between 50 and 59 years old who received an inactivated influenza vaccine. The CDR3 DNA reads TGTGCCAGCAGTACACCTGACAGGGACCACGAGCAGTACTTC. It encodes CASSTPDRDHEQYF.